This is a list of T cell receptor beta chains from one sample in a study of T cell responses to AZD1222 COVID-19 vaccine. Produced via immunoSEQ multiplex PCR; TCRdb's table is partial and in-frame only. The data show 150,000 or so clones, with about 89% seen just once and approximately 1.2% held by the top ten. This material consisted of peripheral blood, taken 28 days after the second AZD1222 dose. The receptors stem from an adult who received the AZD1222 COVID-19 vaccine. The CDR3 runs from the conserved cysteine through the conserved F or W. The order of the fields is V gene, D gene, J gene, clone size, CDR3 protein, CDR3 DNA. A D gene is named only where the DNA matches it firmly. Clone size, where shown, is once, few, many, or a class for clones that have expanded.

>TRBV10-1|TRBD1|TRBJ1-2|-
CASTTRPTGADGYTF
TGCGCCAGCACCACTAGACCAACAGGGGCCGACGGCTACACCTTC
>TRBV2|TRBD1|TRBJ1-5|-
CASSTGQYSNQPQHF
TGTGCCAGTTCCACGGGACAGTATAGCAATCAGCCCCAGCATTTT
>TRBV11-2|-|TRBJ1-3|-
CASSLFQGARSGNTIYF
TGTGCCAGCAGCTTATTCCAGGGCGCCCGCTCTGGAAACACCATATATTTT
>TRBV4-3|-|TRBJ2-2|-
CASSQDLAGRRTGELFF
TGCGCCAGCAGCCAAGATCTGGCGGGACGGAGGACCGGGGAGCTGTTTTTT
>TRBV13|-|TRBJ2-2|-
CASSQTGLENTGELFF
TGTGCCAGCAGCCAGACGGGACTCGAAAACACCGGGGAGCTGTTTTTT
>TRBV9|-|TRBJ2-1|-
CASSVDGDPSYNEQFF
TGTGCCAGCAGCGTAGATGGCGACCCCTCCTACAATGAGCAGTTCTTC
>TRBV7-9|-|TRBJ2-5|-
CASSLRQVETQYF
TGTGCCAGCAGCTTACGGCAGGTGGAGACCCAGTACTTC
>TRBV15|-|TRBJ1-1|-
CATSRDLMSQGYTEAFF
TGTGCCACCAGCAGAGATTTGATGTCGCAGGGGTACACTGAAGCTTTCTTT
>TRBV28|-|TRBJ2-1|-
CASRPGGLVYNEQFF
TGTGCCAGCCGCCCAGGGGGGCTGGTTTACAATGAGCAGTTCTTC
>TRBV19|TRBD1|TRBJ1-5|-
CASSINAQGALFQPQHF
TGTGCCAGTAGTATTAATGCACAGGGGGCTCTCTTTCAGCCCCAGCATTTT
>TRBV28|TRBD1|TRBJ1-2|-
CASSLLQGGYGYTF
TGTGCCAGCAGTCTACTTCAGGGGGGCTATGGCTACACCTTC
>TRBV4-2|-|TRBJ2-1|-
CASSQVGLADLSSYNEQFF
TGTGCCAGCAGCCAAGTAGGCTTAGCGGACCTAAGCTCCTACAATGAGCAGTTCTTC
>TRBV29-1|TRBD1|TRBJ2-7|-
CSVQGGQGRHEQYF
TGCAGCGTACAAGGGGGACAGGGCAGGCACGAGCAGTACTTC
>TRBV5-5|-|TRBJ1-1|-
CASSLGQLAFF
TGTGCCAGCAGCTTGGGGCAGCTGGCTTTCTTT
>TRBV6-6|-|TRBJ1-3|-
CASRAGGSGNTIYF
TGTGCCAGCAGGGCCGGAGGCTCTGGAAACACCATATATTTT
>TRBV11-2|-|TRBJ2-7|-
CASSLEKSRSYEQYF
TGTGCCAGCAGCTTAGAAAAATCCAGGTCCTACGAGCAGTACTTC
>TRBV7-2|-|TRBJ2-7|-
CASSPLNSYEQYF
TGTGCCAGCAGCCCATTAAACTCCTACGAGCAGTACTTC
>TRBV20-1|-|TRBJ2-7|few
CSARGGYEQYF
TGCAGTGCTAGAGGTGGCTACGAGCAGTACTTC
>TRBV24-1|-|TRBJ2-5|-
CATSDLGIQYF
TGTGCCACCAGTGATTTAGGGATCCAGTACTTC
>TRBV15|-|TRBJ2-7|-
CATTQTQRAGGEQYF
TGTGCCACCACCCAAACTCAGCGGGCCGGCGGGGAGCAGTACTTC
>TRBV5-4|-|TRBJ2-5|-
CASSLELRGETQYF
TGTGCCAGCAGCTTGGAGTTGAGGGGAGAGACCCAGTACTTC
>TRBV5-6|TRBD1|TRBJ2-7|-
CASSGGQGAPPLHEQYF
TGTGCCAGCAGCGGAGGCCAGGGGGCCCCCCCCCTCCACGAGCAGTACTTC
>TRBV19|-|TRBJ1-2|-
CASSIEGVGGYTF
TGTGCCAGTAGTATTGAGGGTGTTGGTGGCTACACCTTC
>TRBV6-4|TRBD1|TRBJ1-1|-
CASRTKGGQMNTEAFF
TGTGCCAGCAGAACTAAAGGGGGACAGATGAACACTGAAGCTTTCTTT
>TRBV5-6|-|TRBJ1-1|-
CASSLGYWGETEAFF
TGTGCCAGCAGCTTGGGATATTGGGGGGAGACTGAAGCTTTCTTT
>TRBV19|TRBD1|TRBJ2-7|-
CASSTRDSYEQYF
TGTGCCAGTAGTACCCGGGACAGCTACGAGCAGTACTTC
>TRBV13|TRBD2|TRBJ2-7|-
CASSAGLAGGMGEQYF
TGTGCCAGCAGCGCGGGACTAGCGGGGGGAATGGGGGAGCAGTACTTC
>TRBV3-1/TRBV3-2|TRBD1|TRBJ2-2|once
CASSPGQGNTGELFF
TGTGCCAGCAGCCCAGGACAGGGAAACACCGGGGAGCTGTTTTTT
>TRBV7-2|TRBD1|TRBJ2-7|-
CASSLLFGTGSAYEQYF
TGTGCCAGCAGCTTACTGTTTGGGACAGGGAGTGCCTACGAGCAGTACTTC
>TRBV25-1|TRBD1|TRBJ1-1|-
CASSDRGQVGAFF
TGTGCCAGCAGTGACCGCGGACAGGTCGGAGCTTTCTTT
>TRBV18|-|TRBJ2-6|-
CASSPRGTPGANVLTF
TGTGCCAGCTCACCACGGGGGACCCCTGGGGCCAACGTCCTGACTTTC
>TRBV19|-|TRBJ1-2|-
CASSIDRQLPNYGYTF
TGTGCCAGTAGTATAGATCGGCAGTTACCTAACTATGGCTACACCTTC
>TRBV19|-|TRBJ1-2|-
CASSIDPGSYGYTF
TGTGCCAGTAGTATAGATCCTGGCAGCTATGGCTACACCTTC
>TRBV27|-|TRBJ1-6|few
CASSPGGSPLHF
TGTGCCAGCTCACCGGGAGGTTCACCCCTCCACTTT
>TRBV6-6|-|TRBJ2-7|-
CASSPLRTGGDEQYF
TGTGCCAGCAGTCCCCTCCGGACAGGAGGGGACGAGCAGTACTTC
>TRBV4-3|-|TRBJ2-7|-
CASSQFFSYEQYF
TGCGCCAGCAGTCAATTTTTCTCCTACGAGCAGTACTTC
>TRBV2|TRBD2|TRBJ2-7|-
CASRWTSSYEQYF
TGTGCCAGCAGATGGACTAGCTCCTACGAGCAGTACTTC
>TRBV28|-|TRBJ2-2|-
CASSLGESTGELFF
TGTGCCAGCAGTTTAGGGGAAAGCACCGGGGAGCTGTTTTTT
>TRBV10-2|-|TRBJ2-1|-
CASTRTSSYNEQFF
TGCGCCAGCACCCGCACGAGCTCCTACAATGAGCAGTTCTTC
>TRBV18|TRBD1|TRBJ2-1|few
CASSPRTGAPYNEQFF
TGTGCCAGCTCACCTAGGACAGGGGCCCCTTACAATGAGCAGTTCTTC
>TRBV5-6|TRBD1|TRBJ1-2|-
CASSPLSGTGYGYTF
TGTGCCAGCAGCCCCCTATCCGGGACAGGTTATGGCTACACCTTC
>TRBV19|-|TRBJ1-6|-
CASTIRTSNSPLHF
TGTGCCAGTACCATTAGGACATCTAATTCACCCCTCCACTTT
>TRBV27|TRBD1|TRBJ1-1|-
CASTSTGGNTEAFF
TGTGCCAGCACTAGTACAGGGGGTAACACTGAAGCTTTCTTT
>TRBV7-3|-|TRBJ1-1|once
CASSLGKNTEAFF
TGTGCCAGCAGCCTCGGAAAAAACACTGAAGCTTTCTTT
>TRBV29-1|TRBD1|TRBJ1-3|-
CSVEDGRTGVSGNTIYF
TGCAGCGTTGAAGATGGTAGGACAGGCGTCTCTGGAAACACCATATATTTT
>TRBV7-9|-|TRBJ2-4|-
CASSPPRLGNIQYF
TGTGCCAGCAGCCCCCCCCGGCTTGGGAACATTCAGTACTTC
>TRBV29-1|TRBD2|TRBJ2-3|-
CSVGSIAGGRDTQYF
TGCAGCGTTGGGTCAATAGCGGGAGGACGAGATACGCAGTATTTT
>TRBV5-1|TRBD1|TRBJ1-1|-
CASSLQGAGTEAFF
TGCGCCAGCAGCTTGCAGGGGGCTGGGACTGAAGCTTTCTTT
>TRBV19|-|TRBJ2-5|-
CASSPKVTGYQETQYF
TGTGCCAGTAGCCCAAAGGTCACAGGGTACCAAGAGACCCAGTACTTC
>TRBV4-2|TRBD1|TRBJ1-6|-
CASRQGSSYNSPLHF
TGTGCCAGCCGACAGGGGAGCTCCTATAATTCACCCCTCCACTTT
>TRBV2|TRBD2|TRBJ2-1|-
CASSGLTSGVGEQFF
TGTGCCAGCAGTGGCTTAACTAGCGGGGTAGGTGAGCAGTTCTTC
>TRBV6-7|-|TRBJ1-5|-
CASSYSDGLLYSNQPQHF
TGTGCCAGCAGTTACTCGGACGGATTACTCTATAGCAATCAGCCCCAGCATTTT
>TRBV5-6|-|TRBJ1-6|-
CASSWGRQNSPLHF
TGTGCCAGCAGCTGGGGACGGCAGAATTCACCCCTCCACTTT
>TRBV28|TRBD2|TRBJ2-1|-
CASSFTSGRYNEQFF
TGTGCCAGCAGTTTCACTAGCGGGAGATACAATGAGCAGTTCTTC
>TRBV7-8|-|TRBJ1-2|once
CASSPKGDGYTF
TGTGCCAGCAGCCCCAAGGGCGATGGCTACACCTTC
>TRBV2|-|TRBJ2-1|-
CASRGYSSYNEQFF
TGTGCCAGCCGGGGGTACTCCTCCTACAATGAGCAGTTCTTC
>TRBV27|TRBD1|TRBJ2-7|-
CASSLTGGPYEQYF
TGTGCCAGCAGTTTGACAGGGGGCCCCTACGAGCAGTACTTC
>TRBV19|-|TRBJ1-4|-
CASRPGFREKLFF
TGTGCCAGTCGGCCCGGGTTCCGGGAAAAACTGTTTTTT
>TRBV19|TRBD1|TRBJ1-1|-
CASSIQGADTEAFF
TGTGCCAGTAGTATTCAGGGGGCTGACACTGAAGCTTTCTTT